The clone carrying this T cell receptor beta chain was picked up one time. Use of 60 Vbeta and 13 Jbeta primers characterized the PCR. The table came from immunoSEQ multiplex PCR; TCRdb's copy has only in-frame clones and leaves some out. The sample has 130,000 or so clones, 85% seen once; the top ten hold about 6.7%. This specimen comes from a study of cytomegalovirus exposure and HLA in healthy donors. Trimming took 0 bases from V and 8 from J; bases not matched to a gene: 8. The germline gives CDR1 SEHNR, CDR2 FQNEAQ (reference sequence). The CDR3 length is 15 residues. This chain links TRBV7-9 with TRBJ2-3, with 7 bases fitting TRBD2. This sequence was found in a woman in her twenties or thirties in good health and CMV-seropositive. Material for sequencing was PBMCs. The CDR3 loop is CASSLAGGPRGTQYF. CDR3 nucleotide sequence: TGTGCCAGCAGCTTAGCGGGAGGGCCAAGGGGTACGCAGTATTTT.